These T cell receptor beta chains were read from a single sample in a study of blood T cell repertoires in COVID-19. Using immunoSEQ multiplex PCR, the repertoire was profiled, and TCRdb retains in-frame clones only, with some absent. This table holds 65,000 to 90,000 clones, 89% found once. The source material was peripheral blood. These receptors originate from a man between 50 and 59 years old with acute or convalescent COVID-19. Both conserved end residues are trimmed from each CDR3.

V gene | CDR3 protein
TRBV18 | ASSPPSGARDNEQF
TRBV9 | ASSVGRGRRGTGELF
TRBV19 | ASSDLAGVTEAF
TRBV30 | AWSVTGQIYEQY
TRBV19 | ASSTQVPNTEAF
TRBV18 | ASSTQGNEKLF
TRBV29-1 | SVETSGGASIHNEQF
TRBV2 | ASKQLLRPVSGANVLT
TRBV30 | AWTVGWGQTGELF
TRBV4-1 | ASSQFGRDFGTGELF
TRBV5-1 | ASSSNLRQGNTEAF
TRBV7-8 | ASSLGAGGRQETQY
TRBV6-2/TRBV6-3 | ASSRSLQGFGQPQH
TRBV7-3 | ASSLTNQGIDGYT
TRBV10-3 | AITRGTGEHTEAF
TRBV5-1 | ASSLEAGGFNGYT
TRBV19 | ASKRFGEKLF
TRBV11-2 | ASSLGRRNTEAF